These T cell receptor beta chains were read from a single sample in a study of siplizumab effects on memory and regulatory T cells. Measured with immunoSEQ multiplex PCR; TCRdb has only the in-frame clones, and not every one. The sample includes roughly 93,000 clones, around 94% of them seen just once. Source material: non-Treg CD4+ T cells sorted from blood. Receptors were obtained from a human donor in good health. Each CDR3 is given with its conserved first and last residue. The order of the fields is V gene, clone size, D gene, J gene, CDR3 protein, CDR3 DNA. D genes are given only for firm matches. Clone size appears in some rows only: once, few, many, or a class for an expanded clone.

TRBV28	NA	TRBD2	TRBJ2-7	CASRKAGRAYEQYF	TGTGCCAGCAGGAAAGCCGGGAGGGCCTACGAGCAGTACTTC
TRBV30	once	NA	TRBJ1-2	CAWSVFSANYGYTF	TGTGCCTGGAGTGTATTCTCAGCTAACTATGGCTACACCTTC
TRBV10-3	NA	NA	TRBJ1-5	CAISEAPRQVDSNQPQHF	TGTGCCATCAGTGAGGCTCCGAGACAGGTAGATAGCAATCAGCCCCAGCATTTT
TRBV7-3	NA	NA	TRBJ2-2	CASSTSVTGELFF	TGTGCCAGCAGCACATCGGTGACCGGGGAGCTGTTTTTT
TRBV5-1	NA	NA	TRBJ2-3	CASSFEYWAGTTDTQYF	TGCGCCAGCAGCTTCGAGTATTGGGCGGGAACCACAGATACGCAGTATTTT
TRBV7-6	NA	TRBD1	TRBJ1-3	CASSLGQGVPGNTIYF	TGTGCCAGCAGCTTAGGACAGGGGGTCCCTGGAAACACCATATATTTT
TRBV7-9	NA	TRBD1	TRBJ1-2	CASSFLRGYGYTF	TGTGCCAGCAGCTTTCTCAGGGGGTATGGCTACACCTTC
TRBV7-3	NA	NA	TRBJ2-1	CASSSGSYNEQFF	TGTGCCAGCAGTTCCGGGTCATACAATGAGCAGTTCTTC
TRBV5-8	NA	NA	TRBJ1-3	CASRDSFSGNTIYF	TGTGCCAGCAGAGACAGCTTCTCTGGAAACACCATATATTTT
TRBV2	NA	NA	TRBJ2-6	CASAGKAGANVLTF	TGTGCCAGCGCAGGGAAGGCTGGGGCCAACGTCCTGACTTTC
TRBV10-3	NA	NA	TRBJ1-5	CAISDGYNQPQHF	TGTGCCATCAGTGACGGGTACAATCAGCCCCAGCATTTT
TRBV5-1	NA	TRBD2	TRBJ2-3	CASSLGASGNLARQYF	TGCGCCAGCAGCCTGGGGGCTAGCGGGAACCTAGCGAGACAGTATTTT
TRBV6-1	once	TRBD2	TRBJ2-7	CASSEALRERYEQYF	TGTGCCAGCAGTGAAGCTTTGCGGGAGCGTTACGAGCAGTACTTC
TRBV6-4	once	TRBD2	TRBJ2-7	CASSDGEGSEQYF	TGTGCCAGCAGTGACGGGGAGGGGTCCGAGCAGTACTTC
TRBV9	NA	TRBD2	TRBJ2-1	CASSVSLAGGLGDNEQFF	TGTGCCAGCAGCGTCTCACTAGCGGGAGGGCTAGGGGACAATGAGCAGTTCTTC
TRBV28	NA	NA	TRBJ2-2	CASTGANTGELFF	TGTGCCAGCACGGGAGCGAACACCGGGGAGCTGTTTTTT
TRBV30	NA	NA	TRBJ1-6	CAWVGAHNSPLHF	TGTGCCTGGGTCGGGGCTCATAATTCACCCCTCCACTTT
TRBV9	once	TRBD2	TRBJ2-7	CASSVASGTYEQYF	TGTGCCAGCAGCGTAGCTAGCGGGACCTACGAGCAGTACTTC
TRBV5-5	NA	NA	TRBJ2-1	CASSHRDLNNEQFF	TGTGCCAGCAGCCACCGGGACTTAAACAATGAGCAGTTCTTC
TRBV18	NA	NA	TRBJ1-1	CASSPSGRGNTEAFF	TGTGCCAGCTCACCATCAGGCAGGGGGAACACTGAAGCTTTCTTT
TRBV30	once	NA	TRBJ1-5	CAWSKGLQPQHF	TGTGCCTGGAGTAAAGGGCTTCAGCCCCAGCATTTT
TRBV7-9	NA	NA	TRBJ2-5	CASSFSLNQETQYF	TGTGCCAGCAGCTTTTCACTAAACCAAGAGACCCAGTACTTC
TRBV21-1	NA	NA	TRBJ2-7	CASSKGQANTAGTYEQYF	TGTGCCAGCAGCAAGGGACAGGCGAACACGGCCGGGACCTACGAGCAGTACTTC
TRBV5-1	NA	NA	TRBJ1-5	CASSLGPQLQPQHF	TGCGCCAGCAGCTTGGGACCACAGTTGCAGCCCCAGCATTTT
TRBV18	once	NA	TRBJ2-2	CASSPDAGKNTGELFF	TGTGCCAGCTCACCGGATGCAGGCAAAAACACCGGGGAGCTGTTTTTT
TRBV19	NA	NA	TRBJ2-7	CASSGGTSEQYF	TGTGCCAGTAGTGGGGGGACATCCGAGCAGTACTTC
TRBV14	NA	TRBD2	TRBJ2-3	CAGPGTSGPSTDTQYF	TGTGCCGGCCCCGGGACTAGCGGGCCAAGCACAGATACGCAGTATTTT
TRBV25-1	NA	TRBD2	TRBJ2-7	CASRSTGLAPYEQYF	TGTGCCAGCAGGTCGACGGGACTAGCGCCCTACGAGCAGTACTTC
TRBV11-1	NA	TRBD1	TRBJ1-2	CASSPRDREGYTF	TGTGCCAGCAGCCCCAGGGACAGGGAAGGCTACACCTTC
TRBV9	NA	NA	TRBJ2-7	CASSLAEGTYEQYF	TGTGCCAGCAGCTTAGCGGAGGGCACCTACGAGCAGTACTTC
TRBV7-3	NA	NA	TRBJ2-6	CASSSGGSGANVLTF	TGTGCCAGCAGCTCCGGTGGGTCCGGGGCCAACGTCCTGACTTTC
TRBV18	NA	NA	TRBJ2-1	CASSPAGDGYNEQFF	TGTGCCAGCTCCCCAGCAGGTGACGGGTACAATGAGCAGTTCTTC
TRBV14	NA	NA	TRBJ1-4	CASSQSRQFRSGEKLFF	TGTGCCAGCAGCCAGTCAAGACAGTTTCGGAGTGGGGAAAAACTGTTTTTT
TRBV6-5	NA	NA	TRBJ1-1	CASSSIQLNTEAFF	TGTGCCAGCAGTTCAATACAGCTGAACACTGAAGCTTTCTTT
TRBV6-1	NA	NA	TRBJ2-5	CASSSGTQETQYF	TGTGCCAGCAGCTCCGGGACTCAAGAGACCCAGTACTTC
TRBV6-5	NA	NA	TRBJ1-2	CASTQDFYGYTF	TGTGCCAGCACTCAGGATTTCTATGGCTACACCTTC
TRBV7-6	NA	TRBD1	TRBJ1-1	CASHRGPSMNTEAFF	TGTGCCAGTCACAGGGGGCCATCTATGAACACTGAAGCTTTCTTT
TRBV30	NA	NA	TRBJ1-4	CAWSVGGSNEKLFF	TGTGCCTGGAGTGTTGGCGGGAGTAATGAAAAACTGTTTTTT
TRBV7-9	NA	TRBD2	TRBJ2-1	CASSLVSGRINEQFF	TGTGCCAGCAGCTTAGTCAGCGGGAGAATCAATGAGCAGTTCTTC
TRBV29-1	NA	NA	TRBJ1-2	CSALKANYGYTF	TGCAGCGCGCTTAAAGCTAACTATGGCTACACCTTC
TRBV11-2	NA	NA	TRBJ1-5	CASSLGTSFNQPQHF	TGTGCCAGCAGCTTGGGGACGTCTTTCAATCAGCCCCAGCATTTT
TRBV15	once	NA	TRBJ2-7	CATSRSDLTPYEQYF	TGTGCCACCAGCAGGTCAGACCTTACGCCCTACGAGCAGTACTTC
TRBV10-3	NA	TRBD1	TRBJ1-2	CAITGTGGGVSTF	TGTGCCATCACTGGGACAGGGGGCGGCGTTAGCACCTTC
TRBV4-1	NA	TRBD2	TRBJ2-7	CASSPRVAGGVYEQYF	TGCGCCAGCAGCCCCCGAGTAGCGGGAGGAGTCTACGAGCAGTACTTC
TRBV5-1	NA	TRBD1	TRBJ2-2	CASSIQGDTGELFF	TGCGCCAGCAGCATTCAGGGGGACACCGGGGAGCTGTTTTTT
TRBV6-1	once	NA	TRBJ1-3	CASNGWGILYF	TGTGCCAGCAACGGATGGGGTATACTATATTTT